Listed below are T cell receptor beta chains from one sample, sequenced in a study of response to subunit inactivated influenza vaccine. MiXCR was run by TCRdb on the RT-PCR reads, yielding one entry per CDR3 protein. The sample includes around 850,000 distinct CDR3 sequences, around 18% of them seen just once. Sequencing used PBMCs from blood, obtained 4 to 6 days after vaccination. These receptors came from a man over 45 who received an inactivated influenza vaccine. The CDR3 runs from the conserved cysteine through the conserved F or W. Fields, in order: V gene, D gene, J gene, clone size, CDR3 protein, CDR3 DNA. A D gene is named only where the DNA matches it firmly. Only part of the rows carry a size: once, few, many, or a class if the clone is expanded.

>TRBV29-1|NA|TRBJ2-3|many
CSQKGGADTQYF
TGCAGCCAAAAAGGGGGGGCGGATACGCAGTATTTT
>TRBV7-9|NA|TRBJ2-2|NA
CASSSGAINTGELFF
TGTGCCAGCAGCTCAGGGGCTATCAACACCGGGGAGCTGTTTTTT
>TRBV2|TRBD2|TRBJ2-1|few
CASSELGLAHIEQFF
TGTGCCAGCAGTGAATTAGGACTAGCCCACATTGAGCAGTTCTTC
>TRBV7-2|NA|TRBJ2-3|NA
CASSPHSATDTQYF
TGTGCCAGCAGCCCCCACAGCGCGACAGATACGCAGTATTTT
>TRBV7-2|TRBD1|TRBJ1-5|few
CASSLAPDRGYQPQHF
TGTGCCAGCAGCTTAGCACCTGACAGGGGATATCAGCCCCAGCATTTT
>TRBV6-2/TRBV6-3|NA|TRBJ1-5|few
CASSLQGWANQPQHF
TGTGCCAGCAGCCTCCAGGGGTGGGCAAATCAGCCCCAGCATTTT
>TRBV29-1|TRBD2|TRBJ2-3|many
CSVVGRGGRASSTDTQYF
TGCAGCGTTGTCGGCCGGGGGGGCCGAGCGTCTAGCACAGATACGCAGTATTTT
>TRBV20-1|TRBD2|TRBJ2-5|few
CSASLSGGGGETQYF
TGCAGTGCTAGTCTTAGCGGGGGGGGAGGAGAGACCCAGTACTTC
>TRBV4-2|NA|TRBJ1-2|few
CASSPSRRGAYGYTF
TGTGCCAGCAGCCCCTCCCGGCGGGGGGCCTATGGCTACACCTTC
>TRBV5-1|NA|TRBJ2-5|NA
CASSPGEAETQYF
TGCGCCAGCAGCCCCGGAGAGGCCGAGACCCAGTACTTC
>TRBV20-1|NA|TRBJ2-1|few
CSARDLETSNNNEQFF
TGCAGTGCTAGAGATTTGGAGACTAGTAATAACAATGAGCAGTTCTTC
>TRBV3-1|TRBD2|TRBJ2-1|NA
CASSQAGTSGSNEQFF
TGTGCCAGCAGCCAGGCCGGGACTAGCGGGAGCAATGAGCAGTTCTTC
>TRBV7-2|TRBD1|TRBJ1-3|few
CASSHGQGGNTIYF
TGTGCCAGCAGCCACGGACAGGGGGGAAACACCATATATTTT
>TRBV12-3/TRBV12-4|TRBD2|TRBJ2-1|few
CASSDSGGAYNEQFF
TGTGCCAGCAGTGACAGCGGGGGGGCCTACAATGAGCAGTTCTTC
>TRBV4-3|NA|TRBJ2-5|NA
CASSQGGGSQETQYF
TGCGCCAGCAGCCAAGGTGGCGGTTCCCAAGAGACCCAGTACTTC
>TRBV28|NA|TRBJ2-5|NA
CASSSYRTAQETQYF
TGTGCCAGCAGTTCCTACCGGACAGCACAAGAGACCCAGTACTTC
>TRBV12-3/TRBV12-4|TRBD2|TRBJ2-7|few
CASSETSGPSGFYEQYF
TGTGCCAGCAGCGAGACTAGCGGGCCCTCGGGATTCTACGAGCAGTACTTC
>TRBV5-6|NA|TRBJ2-1|NA
CASSSERVGWREQFF
TGTGCCAGCAGCTCGGAGCGGGTGGGGTGGCGTGAGCAGTTCTTC
>TRBV5-4|TRBD2|TRBJ2-1|NA
CASSLGTSVSYNEQFF
TGTGCCAGCAGCTTAGGGACTAGCGTCTCCTACAATGAGCAGTTCTTC
>TRBV12-3/TRBV12-4|NA|TRBJ2-1|few
CASSPSRRGEQFF
TGTGCCAGCAGTCCCTCGAGACGTGGTGAGCAGTTCTTC
>TRBV9|NA|TRBJ2-3|NA
CASSSTSFSTDTQYF
TGTGCCAGCAGCTCTACTAGTTTCAGCACAGATACGCAGTATTTT
>TRBV29-1|NA|TRBJ2-5|NA
CSVRGFETQYF
TGCAGCGTTCGGGGTTTTGAGACCCAGTACTTC
>TRBV7-8|NA|TRBJ1-4|NA
CASSLVWPSNEKLFF
TGTGCCAGCAGCTTGGTCTGGCCTTCTAATGAAAAACTGTTTTTT
>TRBV12-3/TRBV12-4|TRBD2|TRBJ2-4|NA
CASSLGLAGTLAKNIQYF
TGTGCCAGCAGTTTGGGACTAGCGGGAACACTAGCCAAAAACATTCAGTACTTC
>TRBV10-3|NA|TRBJ2-1|NA
CATAGQSYNEQFF
TGTGCCACCGCAGGCCAATCTTACAATGAGCAGTTCTTC
>TRBV7-9|NA|TRBJ1-4|NA
CASRKARENEKLFF
TGTGCCAGCAGAAAGGCCAGGGAGAATGAAAAACTGTTTTTT